A single sample is the source of the 14 T cell receptor beta chains below, sequenced in a study of T cell responses to AZD1222 COVID-19 vaccine. The assay was immunoSEQ multiplex PCR, and TCRdb's table has in-frame clones only and misses some. The sample yields about 220,000 clones, 85% to 95% seen once. The sequences come from peripheral blood, collected on day 0 of MenACWY control vaccination. The receptors were gathered from an adult in good health.

As concerns this clone: Distinct nucleotide sequences in the sample also encode this CDR3. CDR3 nucleotide sequence: TGTGCCAGCAGCTTAGGACAGGGGAACACTGAAGCTTTCTTT. Amino acids: CASSLGQGNTEAFF. J is TRBJ1-1 and V is TRBV11-1, with 7 bases lining up with TRBD1. The J segment lost 1 base and the V segment lost 1 base, leaving 0 bases of the junction unmatched. The CDR3 spans 14 residues. CDR1 and CDR2 (germline): SGHAT, FQDESV (reference sequence).

The chain employs TRBV25-1 and TRBJ2-1; D not resolved. The CDR3 extends over 12 amino acids. Germline assignment: CDR1 MGHDK and CDR2 SYGVNS. V was trimmed by 3 bases and J by 10 bases, leaving 10 bases between them. The CDR3 bases are TGTGCCAGCAGTGAGTCGAATTGGGAGCAGTTCTTC. It is translated as CASSESNWEQFF.

V is TRBV18 and J is TRBJ2-7; D is ambiguous. V lost 4 bases and J 6 bases, leaving 13 bases between the germline ends. This CDR3 contains 13 residues. Germline values: CDR1 KGHSH, CDR2 LQKENI. CDR3 protein: CASSLSAPGEQYF. Written as DNA, the CDR3 is TGTGCCAGCTCACTATCGGCCCCTGGCGAGCAGTACTTC.

V and J are TRBV27 and TRBJ1-4; TRBD1 is a possible D gene (6 bases). The CDR3 consists of 19 residues. The germline V and J ends were trimmed by 10 bases and 2 bases, with 29 bases remaining between them. Per the germline V gene, CDR1 is MNHEY and CDR2 is SMNVEV (reference sequence). CDR3 sequence: CATPPRGRGRWGTNEKLFF. The DNA for the CDR3 is TGTGCCACCCCCCCAAGGGGCAGGGGAAGGTGGGGCACTAATGAAAAACTGTTTTTT.

This chain uses TRBV19 with TRBJ1-1; unclear D gene. Germline CDR1 reads LNHDA; CDR2 reads SQIVND (reference sequence). The CDR3 is 12 amino acids. Trimming left V 6 bases short and J 1 base short, with 6 bases between. The CDR3 sequence: CASRDTNTEAFF. CDR3 DNA: TGTGCCAGTAGAGACACGAACACTGAAGCTTTCTTT.

In DNA form, the CDR3 reads TGTGCCAGCAGCTCGAGGACAGGGGAGGTCGGCGAGCAGTACTTC. It is translated as CASSSRTGEVGEQYF. The J gene is TRBJ2-7, the V gene TRBV5-4; 9 bases match TRBD1. Trimming took 3 bases from V and 6 from J; bases not matched to a gene: 10. The CDR3 contains 15 residues. In germline, CDR1 is SGHNT, CDR2 YYREEE (reference sequence).

V and J are TRBV19 and TRBJ1-2; 7 bases map to TRBD1. Unmatched junction bases numbered 9, after V lost 9 bases and J lost 8 bases. The CDR3 is 12 residues long. Looked up from germline, CDR1 is LNHDA and CDR2 is SQIVND (reference sequence). CDR3 in DNA: TGTGCCAGCACTCGGACAGGAGCGGGCTACACCTTC. It codes for CASTRTGAGYTF.

This clone appeared a single time. The rearrangement uses TRBV11-1 and TRBJ2-1; a possible D gene is TRBD2 (6 bases). V was cut by 5 bases and J by 0 bases, with 11 bases left in between. Germline-derived CDR1 and CDR2 are SGHAT and FQDESV (reference sequence). The CDR3 sequence is 15 residues long. This chain's CDR3 is CASSPAGGSYNEQFF. The CDR3 region has the DNA TGTGCCAGCAGCCCGGCCGGGGGCTCCTACAATGAGCAGTTCTTC.

This chain joins TRBV28 and TRBJ1-2; TRBD1 agrees at 12 bases. The trim removed 9 bases at V and 3 bases at J, leaving 17 bases unmatched. This CDR3 spans 18 amino acids. From germline, CDR1 is MDHEN and CDR2 SYDVKM. The CDR3 DNA sequence: TGTGCCAGTTACCCACCCCGGGACAGGGGGCGCGGCGACTATGGCTACACCTTC. Translation gives CASYPPRDRGRGDYGYTF.

This clone came up once. V and J are TRBV28 and TRBJ1-6; D unclear. The CDR3 spans 17 residues. CDR1 MDHEN and CDR2 SYDVKM come from the germline V gene. Trimming left V 6 bases short and J 0 bases short, with 15 bases between. The CDR3 nucleotides read TGTGCCAGCAGCCCCGAGCCCCGGGACTCCTATAATTCACCCCTCCACTTT. Protein: CASSPEPRDSYNSPLHF.

This clone was seen a single time. This sequence joins TRBV6-5 and TRBJ1-4, with D tentatively TRBD1 (5 bases). Trimming removed 6 bases from V and 5 bases from J, with 13 bases in between. The V gene's germline CDR1 is MNHEY and CDR2 SVGAGI. CDR3 length equals 14 residues. In DNA form, the CDR3 reads TGTGCCAGCAGCACGGGACGGCTAAATGAAAAACTGTTTTTT. The encoded protein is CASSTGRLNEKLFF.

V usage is TRBV6-2 or TRBV6-3 and J usage is TRBJ2-6; 7 positions match TRBD1. V was clipped by 5 bases and J by 18 bases; unmatched bases: 10. Per the germline V gene, CDR1 is MNHEY and CDR2 is SVGEGT. The CDR3 spans 12 residues. CDR3 region: CASSQDRARGTF. CDR3 in DNA: TGTGCCAGCAGTCAAGACAGGGCCCGAGGGACTTTC.

V gene TRBV7-9 combines with J gene TRBJ1-1, with D possibly matching TRBD1 (5 bases). Looked up from germline, CDR1 is SEHNR and CDR2 is FQNEAQ (reference sequence). CDR3 length: 17 residues. With 1 base removed from V and 4 bases from J, the gap between germline ends came to 19 bases. CDR3 sequence reads: CASSLGTGRGRGTEAFF. In DNA form, the CDR3 reads TGTGCCAGCAGCTTAGGAACAGGCCGAGGTCGGGGCACTGAAGCTTTCTTT.

V usage is TRBV5-5 and J usage is TRBJ1-5; D is unresolved. This CDR3 comprises 16 residues. The V end lost 4 bases, the J end lost 3 bases, and 17 bases lay between the germline ends. The germline V gene encodes CDR1 SGHKS and CDR2 YYEKEE (reference sequence). CDR3 DNA sequence: TGTGCCAGCAGCCTGGGATCGGGGATTACCAATCAGCCCCAGCATTTT. Its translation: CASSLGSGITNQPQHF.